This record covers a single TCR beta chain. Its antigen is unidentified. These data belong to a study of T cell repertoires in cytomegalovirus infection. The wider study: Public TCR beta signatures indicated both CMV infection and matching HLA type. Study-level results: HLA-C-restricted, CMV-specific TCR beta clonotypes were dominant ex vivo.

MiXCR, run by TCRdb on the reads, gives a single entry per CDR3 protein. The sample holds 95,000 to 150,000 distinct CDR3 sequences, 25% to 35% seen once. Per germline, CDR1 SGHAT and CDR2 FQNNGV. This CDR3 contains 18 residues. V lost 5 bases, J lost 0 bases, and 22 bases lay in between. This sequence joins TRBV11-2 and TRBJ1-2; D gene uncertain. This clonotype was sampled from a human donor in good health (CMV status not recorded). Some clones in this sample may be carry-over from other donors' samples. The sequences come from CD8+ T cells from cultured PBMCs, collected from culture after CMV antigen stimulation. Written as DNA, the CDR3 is TGTGCCAGCAGCCTCTATGACGCGACGAACGAAGCTAACTATGGCTACACCTTC. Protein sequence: CASSLYDATNEANYGYTF. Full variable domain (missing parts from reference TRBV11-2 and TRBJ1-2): EAGVAQSPRYKIIEKRQSVAFWCNPISGHATLYWYQQILGQGPKLLIQFQNNGVVDDSQLPKDRFSAERLKGVDSTLKIQPAKLEDSAVYLCASSLYDATNEANYGYTFGSGTRLTVV.